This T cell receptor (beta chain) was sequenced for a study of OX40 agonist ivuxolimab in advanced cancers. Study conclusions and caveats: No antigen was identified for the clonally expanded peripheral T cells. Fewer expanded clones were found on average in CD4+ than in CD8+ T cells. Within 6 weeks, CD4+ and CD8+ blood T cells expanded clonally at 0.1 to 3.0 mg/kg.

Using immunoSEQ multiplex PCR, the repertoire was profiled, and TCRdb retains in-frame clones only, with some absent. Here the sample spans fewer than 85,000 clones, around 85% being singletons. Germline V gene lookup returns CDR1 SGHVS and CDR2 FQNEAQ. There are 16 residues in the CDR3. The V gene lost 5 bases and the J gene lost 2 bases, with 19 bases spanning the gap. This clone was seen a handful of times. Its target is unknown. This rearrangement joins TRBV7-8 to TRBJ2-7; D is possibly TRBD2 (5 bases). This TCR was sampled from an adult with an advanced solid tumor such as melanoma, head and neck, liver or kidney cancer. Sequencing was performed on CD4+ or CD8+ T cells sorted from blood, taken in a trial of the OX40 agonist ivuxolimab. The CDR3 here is CASSPTDKGATYEQYF. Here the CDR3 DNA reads TGTGCCAGCAGCCCGACGGATAAGGGAGCAACCTACGAGCAGTACTTC.